This TCR beta chain emerged from a study of identical twins. The donor group consisted entirely of healthy Caucasians. Whole-study results and caveats: When twins shared out-of-frame alpha sequences, those sequences had excess low generation probability.

Trimming stripped 4 bases from V and 4 bases from J, with 15 bases between. The CDR3 sequence is 14 residues long. Germline V CDR1 and CDR2: SGHKS, YYEKEE (reference sequence). TCRdb analysed the 5' RACE reads with MiXCR anew, one entry per CDR3 protein. Among 450,000 to 650,000 distinct CDR3 sequences listed, 15% were seen once. This clonotype has more than one count but fewer than ten. Its antigen is not known. This sample was also put to use in a study of yellow fever vaccine responses in identical twins.

The TCR originated in a woman between 18 and 29 years old in good health. Sequencing was done on a sample of CD4+ T cells sorted from blood. The chain carries TRBV5-5 and TRBJ2-7, with D maybe TRBD2 (5 bases). The chain's CDR3 is CASSRYESGYEQYV. As DNA, the CDR3 is TGTGCCAGCAGCCGGTACGAAAGCGGATACGAGCAGTACGTC.